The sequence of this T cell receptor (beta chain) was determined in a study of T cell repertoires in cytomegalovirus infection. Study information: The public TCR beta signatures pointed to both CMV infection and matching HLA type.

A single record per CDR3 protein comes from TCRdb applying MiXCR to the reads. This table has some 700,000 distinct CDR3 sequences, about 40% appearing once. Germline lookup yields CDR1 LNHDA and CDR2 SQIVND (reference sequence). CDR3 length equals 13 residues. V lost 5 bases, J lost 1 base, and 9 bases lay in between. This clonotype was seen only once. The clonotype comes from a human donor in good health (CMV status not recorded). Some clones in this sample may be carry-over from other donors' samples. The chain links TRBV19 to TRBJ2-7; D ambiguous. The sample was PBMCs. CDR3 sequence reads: CASSQVESYEQYF. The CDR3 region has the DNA TGTGCCAGTAGTCAGGTTGAGTCCTACGAGCAGTACTTC.